The 18 T cell receptor beta chains below all came from one sample that was sequenced in a study of cytomegalovirus exposure and HLA in healthy donors. PCR involved 60 Vbeta and 13 Jbeta primers. Here immunoSEQ multiplex PCR was the method, and the copy in TCRdb shows in-frame clones only, minus some. This sample has roughly 120,000 clones, with around 73% found just once. Sequencing was done on a sample of PBMCs. All receptors come from a man between 60 and 70 years old in good health and CMV-seropositive.

About this clone itself: Other DNA sequences within the sample encode an identical CDR3. The chain carries TRBV10-3 and TRBJ1-6, with 9 bases lining up with TRBD1. With 1 base clipped from V and 7 bases from J, the junction kept 2 bases outside the gene matches. CDR3 length: 15 amino acids. CDR1 and CDR2 from the germline V gene are ENHRY and SYGVKD. CDR3 DNA: TGTGCCATCAGTGAGTTAGGGACAGGGAATTCACCCCTCCACTTT. This gives the protein CAISELGTGNSPLHF.

In this sample, this clone turned up a few times. This chain links TRBV2 with TRBJ2-2, with 7 bases lining up with TRBD1. V lost 4 bases, J lost 3 bases, and 5 bases stayed unmatched. The germline V gene encodes CDR1 SNHLY and CDR2 FYNNEI. CDR3 length equals 15 residues. The DNA of the CDR3 is TGTGCCAGCAGTGGGGGGACAGCCTACACCGGGGAGCTGTTTTTT. Protein: CASSGGTAYTGELFF.

This chain uses TRBV4-1 with TRBJ2-3; the D gene is possibly TRBD1 (6 bases). The V gene lost 0 bases and the J gene lost 5 bases, with 12 bases spanning the gap. Germline V CDR1 and CDR2: MGHRA, YSYEKL. There are 15 residues in the CDR3. CDR3 in amino acids: CASSQEPGDGDTQYF. The CDR3 DNA reads TGCGCCAGCAGCCAAGAACCAGGGGATGGAGATACGCAGTATTTT.

V gene TRBV2 combines with J gene TRBJ2-1, with 10 bases aligning to TRBD1. CDR1 is SNHLY and CDR2 is FYNNEI in the germline V gene. With 6 bases clipped from V and 9 bases from J, the junction kept 8 bases outside the gene matches. The CDR3 has 14 amino acids. The CDR3 is CASRNDRGLGEQFF. CDR3 nucleotides: TGTGCCAGCAGAAACGACAGGGGGCTAGGTGAGCAGTTCTTC.

V gene TRBV28 combines with J gene TRBJ1-5; 8 nucleotides align to TRBD1. J was trimmed by 7 bases and V by 8 bases; bases with no gene match: 7. The CDR3 has 13 amino acids. CDR1 and CDR2 (germline): MDHEN, SYDVKM. This CDR3 is CASGKNRGQPQHF. As DNA, the CDR3 is TGTGCCAGCGGAAAAAACAGGGGGCAGCCCCAGCATTTT.

The rearrangement joins TRBV6-1 to TRBJ1-2, with D perhaps TRBD1 (5 bases). The germline V gene encodes CDR1 MNHNS and CDR2 SASEGT. The V end lost 6 bases, the J end lost 8 bases, and 19 bases lay between the germline ends. CDR3 size: 14 residues. CDR3 sequence: CASSSDTITEGYTF. DNA of the CDR3: TGTGCCAGCAGCTCGGACACCATTACGGAGGGCTACACCTTC.

This clone was seen a few times. The V and J genes are TRBV28 and TRBJ2-2; perhaps TRBD2 as D (6 bases). Trimming stripped 7 bases from V and 6 bases from J, with 21 bases between. Germline lookup yields CDR1 MDHEN and CDR2 SYDVKM. The CDR3 is 16 residues long. The CDR3 bases are TGTGCCAGCACCCTCGCCATAGATGCGGGGTCCGGGGAGCTGTTTTTT. Protein: CASTLAIDAGSGELFF.

V usage is TRBV19 and J usage is TRBJ1-2, with TRBD1 matching over 7 bases. V was clipped by 7 bases and J by 0 bases; unmatched bases: 5. CDR3 length equals 14 residues. Germline V gene data show CDR1 as LNHDA and CDR2 as SQIVND (reference sequence). This chain's CDR3 is CASMRTGPNYGYTF. CDR3 bases: TGTGCCAGTATGCGGACAGGACCTAACTATGGCTACACCTTC. Drawing the rest from reference TRBV19 and TRBJ1-2, the complete variable domain is DGGITQSPKYLFRKEGQNVTLSCEQNLNHDAMYWYRQDPGQGLRLIYYSQIVNDFQKGDIAEGYSVSREKKESFPLTVTSAQKNPTAFYLCASMRTGPNYGYTFGSGTRLTVV.

The V and J genes are TRBV4-1 and TRBJ1-4, with no clear D. Germline lookup yields CDR1 MGHRA and CDR2 YSYEKL. The CDR3 is 14 residues long. The V end lost 0 bases, the J end lost 8 bases, and 10 bases lay between the germline ends. Here the CDR3 DNA reads TGCGCCAGCAGCCAAGAACCAGGCGGGGAAAAACTGTTTTTT. This gives the protein CASSQEPGGEKLFF.

V is TRBV2 and J is TRBJ2-7; 7 bases are shared with TRBD1. The J segment lost 9 bases and the V segment lost 5 bases, leaving 4 bases of the junction unmatched. Germline-derived CDR1 and CDR2 are SNHLY and FYNNEI. CDR3 length equals 11 residues. Here the CDR3 DNA reads TGTGCCAGCAGTAGGGACAGAATGCAGTACTTC. Translated: CASSRDRMQYF.

The chain couples TRBV19 to TRBJ1-2, with TRBD1 matching over 8 bases. Germline CDR1 LNHDA, CDR2 SQIVND (reference sequence). The CDR3 has 17 residues. Germline trimming cut 1 base from V and 0 bases from J; bases unmatched to any gene: 7. The CDR3 region has the DNA TGTGCCAGTAGTATAGGGGACAGGATCGCAGCTAACTATGGCTACACCTTC. This codes for CASSIGDRIAANYGYTF. Looking up the rest from reference TRBV19 and TRBJ1-2 gives the full variable domain: DGGITQSPKYLFRKEGQNVTLSCEQNLNHDAMYWYRQDPGQGLRLIYYSQIVNDFQKGDIAEGYSVSREKKESFPLTVTSAQKNPTAFYLCASSIGDRIAANYGYTFGSGTRLTVV.

This sequence joins TRBV10-3 and TRBJ1-2; D unclear. The CDR3 runs 15 residues. Trimming took off 3 bases at V and 4 bases at J, with 15 bases between the two ends. The germline CDR1 and CDR2 sequences are ENHRY and SYGVKD. The CDR3 is CAISDLQPAPYGYTF. Written as DNA, the CDR3 is TGTGCCATCAGTGACTTACAGCCAGCCCCCTATGGCTACACCTTC.

This clone was seen a few times. The rearrangement joins TRBV2 to TRBJ1-3; D remains ambiguous. The CDR3 spans 14 residues. Looked up from germline, CDR1 is SNHLY and CDR2 is FYNNEI. Trimming took 4 bases from V and 0 from J, leaving 7 bases between them. The CDR3 DNA reads as TGTGCCAGCAGTGGAGGGAACTCTGGAAACACCATATATTTT. It translates to CASSGGNSGNTIYF.

The chain combines TRBV11-2 with TRBJ2-5; D may be TRBD1 (6 bases). Deletions cut 4 bases from V and 5 bases from J, with 14 bases between. Germline V CDR1 and CDR2: SGHAT, FQNNGV. The CDR3 loop spans 14 amino acids. The CDR3 reads CASSSGQSRETQYF. The CDR3 coding sequence is TGTGCCAGCAGCTCCGGACAGTCCCGGGAGACCCAGTACTTC.

V is TRBV9 and J is TRBJ2-1, with 7 bases lining up with TRBD1. There are 15 residues in the CDR3. CDR1 and CDR2 (germline): SGDLS, YYNGEE. J lost 9 bases, V lost 3 bases, and 12 bases had no gene match. CDR3 in DNA: TGTGCCAGCAGCGCGAGGGGGCATCAGGGGTCTGAGCAGTTCTTC. It encodes CASSARGHQGSEQFF. The full variable domain, with the rest looked up from reference TRBV9 and TRBJ2-1, is DSGVTQTPKHLITATGQRVTLRCSPRSGDLSVYWYQQSLDQGLQFLIQYYNGEERAKGNILERFSAQQFPDLHSELNLSSLELGDSALYFCASSARGHQGSEQFFGPGTRLTVL.

The V gene is TRBV5-1, the J gene TRBJ2-1, with 11 bases lining up with TRBD2. The CDR3 is 16 amino acids. Germline V lookup: CDR1 SGHRS, CDR2 YFSETQ. Trimming at V came to 2 bases and at J to 5 bases, leaving 6 bases not matched to a gene. Here the CDR3 DNA reads TGCGCCAGCAGCTTATTACTAGCGGGGGATAACAATGAGCAGTTCTTC. Amino acids: CASSLLLAGDNNEQFF.

The J gene is TRBJ1-1, the V gene TRBV6-1; D remains unclear. CDR3 length: 12 residues. Germline V gene data show CDR1 as MNHNS and CDR2 as SASEGT. V lost 5 bases, J lost 8 bases, and 12 bases lay in between. For the CDR3, the DNA is TGTGCCAGCAGTTATCCCGGGAGAGAAGCTTTCTTT. Protein: CASSYPGREAFF.

This chain links TRBV28 with TRBJ2-2, with D perhaps TRBD1 (5 bases). The germline V gene encodes CDR1 MDHEN and CDR2 SYDVKM. The V and J ends lost 8 bases and 1 base respectively, with 8 bases between them. The CDR3 spans 13 residues. CDR3 sequence (DNA): TGTGCCAGCTTAGGACAGAACACCGGGGAGCTGTTTTTT. This translates into CASLGQNTGELFF.